A single sample is the source of the 25 T cell receptor beta chains below, sequenced in a study of early T cells in non-severe SARS-CoV-2 infection (TCRdb year 2021). To prepare the library, 5' RACE was applied. The instrument was a NextSeq 500. TCRdb ran its own pipeline on the public reads, namely fastp trimming at Q25 and MiXCR clone calling, and kept in-frame beta chains. Merged by CDR3 protein, the rows form single entries marked with the most common genes and DNA. Present in this sample are 25,000 to 35,000 distinct CDR3 sequences, 4.5% to 5% of which were seen just once. Approximately 7.5% of the sample is in the top ten clones. Specimen: whole blood. The receptors were gathered from an adult who was a healthcare worker with PCR-confirmed SARS-CoV-2 infection or an uninfected control (not recorded which).

This clonotype occurred many times. The genes are TRBV10-2 and TRBJ1-3; D remains ambiguous. The germline V and J ends were trimmed by 5 bases and 3 bases, with 11 bases remaining between them. There are 14 residues in the CDR3. The germline V gene has CDR1 WSHSY and CDR2 SAAADI. This chain's CDR3 is CASSPLGLGNTIYF. The DNA for the CDR3 is TGCGCCAGCAGTCCCCTGGGCCTTGGAAACACCATATATTTT.

The CDR3, as DNA: TGTGCCAGCAGCCCAGGGGGCGTTGATGAAAAACTGTTTTTT. Its protein product is CASSPGGVDEKLFF. The chain is built from TRBV7-9 and TRBJ1-4, with TRBD1 identical over 8 bases. V dropped 5 bases and J dropped 6; count of bases not matched to a gene: 5. The CDR3 loop spans 14 amino acids. The V gene's germline CDR1 is SEHNR and CDR2 FQNEAQ (reference sequence).

As regards this clonotype: This may stem from a read error, because a much larger clone lies one nucleotide away. This sequence joins TRBV6-5 and TRBJ1-4; D unclear. The CDR3 loop spans 13 amino acids. The germline V gene encodes CDR1 MNHEY and CDR2 SVGAGI. CDR3 sequence reads: CAGSYGPDEKLFF. CDR3 in DNA: TGTGCCGGCAGTTACGGACCGGATGAAAAACTGTTTTTT.

This clonotype has only a few counts. V is TRBV7-2 and J is TRBJ1-5; 10 nucleotides line up with TRBD1. CDR3 length: 15 amino acids. Trimming took 3 bases from V and 6 from J; bases not matched to a gene: 5. Germline-derived CDR1 and CDR2 are SGHTA and FQGNSA. CDR3 loop: CASSFDRGQSQPQHF. In DNA form, the CDR3 reads TGTGCCAGCAGCTTTGACAGGGGGCAGAGTCAGCCCCAGCATTTT.

J is TRBJ2-7 and V is TRBV3-2; TRBD1, the table's D call, was not compared with the DNA. TRBV3-2 is assigned pseudogene status. The CDR3 has 15 residues. Written as DNA, the CDR3 is TGTGCCAGCAGCCAACCGGGACAGGGATCTTACGAGCAGTACTTC. Translating it yields CASSQPGQGSYEQYF.

This clonotype occurred a few times. The rearrangement links TRBV28 to TRBJ2-3, with TRBD1 matching over 7 bases. The J segment lost 5 bases and the V segment lost 3 bases, leaving 5 bases of the junction unmatched. The germline CDR1 and CDR2 sequences are MDHEN and SYDVKM. The CDR3 totals 14 residues. CDR3 residues: CASSLDRPQDTQYF. The CDR3 nucleotides read TGTGCCAGCAGTTTGGACAGGCCTCAAGATACGCAGTATTTT.

This clonotype was recorded a few times. V and J are TRBV24-1 and TRBJ2-3; 7 positions match TRBD2. Unmatched junction bases numbered 6, after V lost 3 bases and J lost 4 bases. The CDR3 extends over 15 amino acids. Germline lookup yields CDR1 KGHDR and CDR2 SFDVKD. CDR3: CATSDASGVADTQYF. The CDR3 DNA reads TGTGCCACCAGTGATGCAAGCGGGGTGGCAGATACGCAGTATTTT.

This clonotype was seen ten or more times. This chain connects TRBV19 to TRBJ1-1; tentative D call: TRBD1 (6 bases). Germline V gives CDR1 LNHDA, CDR2 SQIVND (reference sequence). The CDR3 is made up of 15 amino acids. V lost 5 bases, J lost 1 base, and 14 bases lay in between. The CDR3 loop reads CASSPWSGANTEAFF. Written as DNA, the CDR3 is TGTGCCAGTAGTCCTTGGTCGGGGGCGAACACTGAAGCTTTCTTT.

This clonotype was counted a few times. This chain connects TRBV5-1 to TRBJ1-4; possible D gene TRBD1, 5 bases. The CDR3 sequence is 16 residues long. CDR1 is SGHRS, CDR2 YFSETQ, per germline. V lost 0 bases to trimming and J lost 8 bases, with 17 bases between them. CDR3 bases: TGCGCCAGCAGCTTGGGAGCCCAGGGCTCGCAAGAAAAACTGTTTTTT. As protein: CASSLGAQGSQEKLFF. The variable domain in full, with the rest retrieved from reference TRBV5-1 and TRBJ1-4, is KAGVTQTPRYLIKTRGQQVTLSCSPISGHRSVSWYQQTPGQGLQFLFEYFSETQRNKGNFPGRFSGRQFSNSRSEMNVSTLELGDSALYLCASSLGAQGSQEKLFFGSGTQLSVL.

This clonotype has ten or more counts. CDR3 protein: CASRAWGPPTDTQYF. The CDR3 nucleotides are TGTGCCAGCAGAGCTTGGGGTCCCCCCACAGATACGCAGTATTTT. V is TRBV28 and J is TRBJ2-3; D remains unclear. Germline CDR1 and CDR2: MDHEN and SYDVKM. CDR3 length: 15 amino acids. V lost 6 bases, J lost 2 bases, and 15 bases lay in between. The complete variable domain, with remaining parts taken from reference TRBV28 and TRBJ2-3, reads DVKVTQSSRYLVKRTGEKVFLECVQDMDHENMFWYRQDPGLGLRLIYFSYDVKMKEKGDIPEGYSVSREKKERFSLILESASTNQTSMYLCASRAWGPPTDTQYFGPGTRLTVL.

This clonotype was observed many times. The chain joins TRBV14 to TRBJ2-5; D unresolved. Germline V gene sequence: CDR1 SGHDN, CDR2 FVKESK. Trimming took off 4 bases at V and 1 base at J, with 16 bases between the two ends. CDR3 size: 16 residues. The CDR3 spells CASSRWRAQPQETQYF. CDR3 sequence (DNA): TGTGCCAGCAGCCGCTGGCGTGCGCAACCCCAAGAGACCCAGTACTTC. The entire variable domain, with the rest obtained from reference TRBV14 and TRBJ2-5, is as follows: EAGVTQFPSHSVIEKGQTVTLRCDPISGHDNLYWYRRVMGKEIKFLLHFVKESKQDESGMPNNRFLAERTGGTYSTLKVQPAELEDSGVYFCASSRWRAQPQETQYFGPGTRLLVL.

This clonotype came up many times. CDR3: CASSYSIGNEQFF. The CDR3, as DNA: TGTGCCAGCAGTTACTCTATAGGCAATGAGCAGTTCTTC. The rearrangement links TRBV28 to TRBJ2-1; no clear D. Deletions cut 4 bases from V and 6 bases from J, with 10 bases between. The CDR3 is made up of 13 amino acids. Germline CDR1 and CDR2: MDHEN and SYDVKM.

The chain couples TRBV5-6 to TRBJ1-6, with D maybe TRBD1 (5 bases). Germline V gene lookup returns CDR1 SGHDT and CDR2 YYEEEE. The CDR3 is 15 residues long. The V end was cut by 4 bases, the J end by 7 bases, with 15 bases between. The DNA for the CDR3 is TGTGCCAGCAGCGGAGCAGGGTCCCGAAATTCACCCCTCCACTTT. It encodes CASSGAGSRNSPLHF.

There are a few counts of this clonotype. This chain links TRBV10-2 with TRBJ2-7; TRBD1 matches at 7 bases. J was trimmed by 0 bases and V by 3 bases; bases with no gene match: 5. CDR3 length equals 15 residues. CDR1 and CDR2 (germline): WSHSY, SAAADI. In nucleotides, the CDR3 is TGCGCCAGCAGTGAAATGACAGGGCCCTCCTACGAGCAGTACTTC. Translating it yields CASSEMTGPSYEQYF.

J is TRBJ1-2 and V is TRBV20-1; D is unclear. V lost 1 base and J 4 bases, leaving 10 bases between the germline ends. Germline V CDR1 and CDR2: DFQATT, SNEGSKA (reference sequence). CDR3 length: 13 amino acids. The CDR3 nucleotides read TGCAGTGCTAGAGTTCCGAGTACCTATGGCTACACCTTC. Amino acids: CSARVPSTYGYTF.

This clonotype was seen ten or more times. V gene TRBV7-2 combines with J gene TRBJ2-5; D uncertain. There are 15 residues in the CDR3. Trimming took off 3 bases at V and 2 bases at J, with 13 bases between the two ends. Per germline, CDR1 SGHTA and CDR2 FQGNSA. The CDR3, as DNA: TGTGCCAGCAGCTTGATGAGTATGGAGCAAGAGACCCAGTACTTC. Protein sequence: CASSLMSMEQETQYF. Complete variable domain (other parts from reference TRBV7-2 and TRBJ2-5): GAGVSQSPSNKVTEKGKDVELRCDPISGHTALYWYRQSLGQGLEFLIYFQGNSAPDKSGLPSDRFSAERTGGSVSTLTIQRTQQEDSAVYLCASSLMSMEQETQYFGPGTRLLVL.

CDR3 in DNA: TGTGCCAGCAGTGAAGCTTTATATGGCTACACCTTC. Translating it yields CASSEALYGYTF. The chain joins TRBV6-1 to TRBJ1-2, with D unclear. CDR3 size: 12 residues. The germline V and J ends were trimmed by 0 bases and 5 bases, with 4 bases remaining between them. Germline V gene sequence: CDR1 MNHNS, CDR2 SASEGT.

This clonotype was seen a handful of times. The junction differs from germline at one of its ends, possibly a read error. This chain connects TRBV27 to TRBJ2-3; TRBD2 aligns across 9 bases. CDR1 and CDR2 from the germline V gene are MNHEY and SMNVEV (reference sequence). The CDR3 consists of 13 residues. The chain's CDR3 is CATSSGGTDTQYF. CDR3 bases: TGTGCCACCAGTAGCGGGGGTACAGATACGCAGTATTTT.

This clonotype was seen at least ten times. The genes are TRBV7-2 and TRBJ2-5; tentatively, D is TRBD1 (5 bases). CDR1 is SGHTA and CDR2 is FQGNSA in the germline V gene. The CDR3 is 13 amino acids. Trimming removed 1 base at V and 6 bases at J, with 9 bases between. Here the CDR3 reads CASSLVLGQTQYF. The CDR3 coding sequence is TGTGCCAGCAGCTTAGTCTTGGGGCAGACCCAGTACTTC.

At least ten counts were recorded for this clonotype. The chain has TRBV6-2 or TRBV6-3 and TRBJ2-2, with TRBD1 identical over 8 bases. After removal of 8 bases from V and 5 bases from J, the junction contained 4 bases not matched to a gene. This CDR3 region has 13 residues. The germline CDR1 and CDR2 sequences are MNHEY and SVGEGT. The CDR3 DNA reads as TGTGCCAGCGGGACAGGTTCTACCGGGGAGCTGTTTTTT. It is translated as CASGTGSTGELFF.

This sequence joins TRBV12-3 or TRBV12-4 and TRBJ1-2; D call uncertain. The CDR3 spans 12 residues. Trimming pared 6 bases from V and 7 bases from J, leaving 12 bases between. CDR3 sequence (DNA): TGTGCCAGCAGCGCGGGTCTTCTTGGCTACACCTTC. Translating it yields CASSAGLLGYTF.

This chain links TRBV3-1 with TRBJ1-1; D remains ambiguous. The germline gives CDR1 LGHDT, CDR2 YNNKEL (reference sequence). Trimming shortened V by 5 bases and J by 9 bases, and 19 bases separated the two germline ends. The CDR3 runs to 14 residues. Here the CDR3 DNA reads TGTGCCAGCAGCTTACACCGGGCGATGGGTAAAGCTTTCTTT. Translating gives CASSLHRAMGKAFF.

This clonotype was seen a handful of times. The chain joins TRBV4-3 to TRBJ2-1, with 12 bases that match TRBD2. The V and J ends lost 2 bases and 7 bases, in that order; junction bases with no gene match: 9. The germline V gene encodes CDR1 LGHNA and CDR2 YSLEER. The CDR3 has 17 residues. The CDR3 region is CASSQQLLAGGLNEQFF. The CDR3 DNA reads as TGCGCCAGCAGCCAACAACTACTAGCGGGGGGATTGAATGAGCAGTTCTTC.

This clonotype was seen ten or more times. The V call is TRBV7-2, the J call TRBJ2-2, with D perhaps TRBD2 (5 bases). The V gene's germline CDR1 is SGHTA and CDR2 FQGNSA. Trimming took 2 bases from V and 1 from J, leaving 5 bases between them. The CDR3 runs to 14 residues. The CDR3 bases are TGTGCCAGCAGCTTACGGGGGAACACCGGGGAGCTGTTTTTT. Its translation: CASSLRGNTGELFF.

This clonotype occurred many times. The V call is TRBV6-5, the J call TRBJ1-2; D gene unclear. Deletions cut 7 bases from V and 3 bases from J, with 12 bases between. Germline CDR1 and CDR2: MNHEY and SVGAGI. The CDR3 consists of 13 residues. The CDR3 reads CASMRHGDYGYTF. In DNA form, the CDR3 reads TGTGCCAGCATGAGGCACGGGGACTATGGCTACACCTTC.